A selection of T cell receptor beta chains follows, all from one sample in a study of blood T cell repertoires in COVID-19. Clones were sequenced by immunoSEQ multiplex PCR, and TCRdb holds only the in-frame ones, with some missing. The table has about 180,000 clones, 82% seen once. Source material: PBMCs or T cells enriched from blood (not recorded which). All receptors come from a man aged 55 to 70 who had recovered from COVID-19. CDR3s include the opening cysteine and the closing phenylalanine or tryptophan. The D gene is left open where the match is weak. Clone size is given for some rows only: seen once, a few or many times, or a class if the clone is expanded.

TRBD1	TRBV28	TRBJ1-3	NA	CASSPQSAGGRNTIYF	TGTGCCAGCAGTCCCCAATCCGCAGGGGGACGGAACACCATATATTTT
TRBD2	TRBV3-1/TRBV3-2	TRBJ2-3	NA	CASSQELAFDTDTQYF	TGTGCCAGCAGCCAAGAACTAGCGTTTGACACAGATACGCAGTATTTT
NA	TRBV2	TRBJ1-6	NA	CASSARQSSYNSPLHF	TGTGCCAGCAGTGCCCGACAGAGCTCCTATAATTCACCCCTCCACTTT
NA	TRBV12-5	TRBJ2-6	NA	CASGLGSAGANVLTF	TGTGCTAGTGGTTTGGGATCGGCTGGGGCCAACGTCCTGACTTTC
TRBD2	TRBV5-6	TRBJ2-7	NA	CASSLVGGSGVYEQYF	TGTGCCAGCAGCTTGGTTGGGGGTAGCGGGGTCTACGAGCAGTACTTC
NA	TRBV4-2	TRBJ2-7	NA	CASSHRQESYEQYF	TGTGCCAGCAGCCATCGACAGGAATCCTACGAGCAGTACTTC
TRBD1	TRBV19	TRBJ1-2	NA	CASSPTGTGINYGYTF	TGTGCCAGTAGTCCAACGGGGACAGGGATCAACTATGGCTACACCTTC
NA	TRBV19	TRBJ2-2	NA	CASSTGGNTGELFF	TGTGCCAGTAGTACCGGAGGGAACACCGGGGAGCTGTTTTTT
NA	TRBV5-5	TRBJ2-7	NA	CASSLATVAYEQYF	TGTGCCAGCAGCTTGGCCACAGTAGCCTACGAGCAGTACTTC
NA	TRBV19	TRBJ1-1	NA	CAKPGGTEAFF	TGTGCCAAACCAGGTGGGACTGAAGCTTTCTTT
TRBD1	TRBV5-5	TRBJ1-5	many	CASSFGQATQPQHF	TGTGCCAGCAGCTTCGGACAGGCCACTCAGCCCCAGCATTTT
TRBD2	TRBV7-9	TRBJ2-1	NA	CASSPGTSANEQFF	TGTGCCAGCAGCCCTGGGACTAGTGCGAATGAGCAGTTCTTC
NA	TRBV18	TRBJ1-2	NA	CASSPAGSDYGYTF	TGTGCCAGCTCACCAGCAGGGTCGGACTATGGCTACACCTTC
TRBD1	TRBV2	TRBJ2-2	few	CASSLDRPNTGELFF	TGTGCCAGCAGTCTGGACAGGCCGAACACCGGGGAGCTGTTTTTT
NA	TRBV28	TRBJ1-4	NA	CASSVQGITNEKLFF	TGTGCCAGCAGTGTCCAGGGAATCACTAATGAAAAACTGTTTTTT
TRBD2	TRBV9	TRBJ2-3	NA	CASSPPGLAGQDTQYF	TGTGCCAGCAGCCCGCCGGGGCTAGCGGGACAAGATACGCAGTATTTT
NA	TRBV9	TRBJ2-3	NA	CASSVGGGSGTDTQYF	TGTGCCAGCAGCGTAGGAGGGGGAAGCGGCACAGATACGCAGTATTTT
TRBD2	TRBV7-3	TRBJ2-5	few	CASSSSSGRGETQYF	TGTGCCAGCAGCTCGTCTAGCGGGAGAGGGGAGACCCAGTACTTC
NA	TRBV5-4	TRBJ1-4	NA	CASSLFIGSTATNEKLFF	TGTGCCAGCAGCTTATTTATCGGGTCGACAGCAACTAATGAAAAACTGTTTTTT
NA	TRBV29-1	TRBJ2-1	NA	CSVEGTKLGGEQFF	TGCAGCGTTGAAGGGACCAAGCTCGGGGGTGAGCAGTTCTTC
TRBD1	TRBV7-3	TRBJ1-1	NA	CASSLWWDSEAFF	TGTGCCAGCAGCTTATGGTGGGACAGTGAAGCTTTCTTT
NA	TRBV3-1/TRBV3-2	TRBJ1-3	NA	CASSQVGGVGNTIYF	TGTGCCAGCAGCCAAGTTGGGGGCGTTGGAAACACCATATATTTT
NA	TRBV6-6	TRBJ1-2	NA	CASTSQVGYTF	TGTGCCAGCACAAGTCAGGTTGGCTACACCTTC
NA	TRBV28	TRBJ1-1	NA	CASSLGTPSRGGAFF	TGTGCCAGCAGCCTCGGGACACCTTCGCGGGGGGGAGCTTTCTTT
NA	TRBV3-1/TRBV3-2	TRBJ2-7	NA	CASSPGSAYEQYF	TGTGCCAGCAGCCCCGGGTCAGCCTACGAGCAGTACTTC
TRBD2	TRBV9	TRBJ2-5	NA	CASSTGLAGVGETQYF	TGTGCCAGCAGCACCGGACTAGCGGGAGTAGGAGAGACCCAGTACTTC
TRBD2	TRBV13	TRBJ2-3	NA	CASSSLPGLVTDTQYF	TGTGCCAGCAGCTCCCTCCCGGGACTAGTTACAGATACGCAGTATTTT
NA	TRBV12-3/TRBV12-4	TRBJ2-7	NA	CASSLQINYEQYF	TGTGCCAGCAGTTTACAGATTAACTACGAGCAGTACTTC
NA	TRBV5-1	TRBJ2-7	NA	CASSLVSGGPDPYEQYF	TGCGCCAGCAGCTTGGTTTCCGGGGGGCCGGACCCCTACGAGCAGTACTTC
TRBD1	TRBV9	TRBJ2-2	once	CASSPRTGNTGELFF	TGTGCCAGCAGCCCCCGGACAGGTAACACCGGGGAGCTGTTTTTT
NA	TRBV6-4	TRBJ2-2	NA	CASSDGGGMAGELFF	TGTGCCAGCAGTGACGGAGGGGGCATGGCCGGGGAGCTGTTTTTT
NA	TRBV5-1	TRBJ2-7	few	CASSESGSRGYEQYF	TGCGCCAGCAGCGAATCAGGGTCGCGGGGCTACGAGCAGTACTTC
NA	TRBV7-3	TRBJ2-2	NA	CASSFVGGRTGELFF	TGTGCCAGCAGCTTTGTCGGGGGGCGAACCGGGGAGCTGTTTTTT
NA	TRBV7-9	TRBJ2-7	NA	CASSLRDKSPYEQYF	TGTGCCAGCAGCTTACGGGACAAATCCCCCTACGAGCAGTACTTC
TRBD1	TRBV30	TRBJ1-6	NA	CAWSGQGYNSPLHF	TGTGCCTGGAGCGGACAGGGATATAATTCACCCCTCCACTTT
NA	TRBV14	TRBJ2-7	NA	CASSQVGPYEQYF	TGTGCCAGCAGCCAAGTTGGGCCCTACGAGCAGTACTTC
TRBD2	TRBV7-9	TRBJ2-2	NA	CASSLIAGDTGELFF	TGTGCCAGCAGCTTAATCGCGGGAGATACCGGGGAGCTGTTTTTT
NA	TRBV28	TRBJ2-7	NA	CASRPPSQGFDEQYF	TGTGCCAGCAGACCTCCGAGTCAGGGGTTCGACGAGCAGTACTTC
NA	TRBV7-2	TRBJ2-1	NA	CASSPSGLYNEQFF	TGTGCCAGCAGCCCGTCGGGACTTTACAATGAGCAGTTCTTC
TRBD1	TRBV30	TRBJ2-7	once	CAWGGTGVSYEQYF	TGTGCCTGGGGGGGGACAGGAGTCTCCTACGAGCAGTACTTC
TRBD1	TRBV2	TRBJ2-7	NA	CASRVGQGNEQYF	TGTGCCAGCAGAGTAGGACAGGGCAACGAGCAGTACTTC
NA	TRBV5-1	TRBJ1-3	NA	CASSLAYRDRDTIYF	TGCGCCAGCAGCTTGGCTTACAGGGATCGGGACACCATATATTTT
TRBD2	TRBV3-1/TRBV3-2	TRBJ2-1	NA	CASSQEASGGREQFF	TGTGCCAGCAGCCAAGAGGCTAGCGGGGGGCGTGAGCAGTTCTTC